This T cell receptor beta chain was retrieved from a study of Tregs in tolerant kidney transplant recipients. The overall study: The nonmyeloablative bone marrow transplants came from related graft donors, with transient mixed chimerism. Overall study findings and caveats: No direct test of biological reproducibility was done here. Validation in larger populations is needed because few patients were studied. Activated donor B cell expansion appeared to reveal the most relevant donor-specific TCRbeta repertoire.

This clone was detected a few times. What it binds is not known. After around 6 days with irradiated graft donor PBMCs, CFSE-labeled recipient PBMCs were FACS-sorted. The CDR3 has 16 amino acids. The germline V gene encodes CDR1 SEHNR and CDR2 FQNEAQ (reference sequence). V lost 4 bases to trimming and J lost 2 bases; unmatched junction nucleotides: 11. Profiled with immunoSEQ multiplex PCR; TCRdb holds only in-frame clones, not every one. Among 15,000 to 19,000 clones listed, around 50% were seen once. This receptor was obtained from a human patient who received a combined kidney and bone marrow transplant. This sample comprised CD4+ T cells from blood cultured with allogeneic cells, obtained before the transplant. J is TRBJ2-7 and V is TRBV7-9, with 7 bases that match TRBD1. The CDR3 region has the DNA TGTGCCAGCAGCTCATTCGAGACAGGGACCCCCTACGAGCAGTACTTC. This gives the protein CASSSFETGTPYEQYF.